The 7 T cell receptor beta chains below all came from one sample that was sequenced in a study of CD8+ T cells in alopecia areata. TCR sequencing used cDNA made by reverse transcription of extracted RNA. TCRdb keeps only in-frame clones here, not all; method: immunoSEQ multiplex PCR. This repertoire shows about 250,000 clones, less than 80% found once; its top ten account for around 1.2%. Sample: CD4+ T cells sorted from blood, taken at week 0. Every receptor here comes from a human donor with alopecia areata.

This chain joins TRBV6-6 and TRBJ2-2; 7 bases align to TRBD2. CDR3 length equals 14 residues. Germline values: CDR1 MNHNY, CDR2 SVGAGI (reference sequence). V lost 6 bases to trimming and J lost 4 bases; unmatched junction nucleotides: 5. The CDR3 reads CASRPAGSTGELFF. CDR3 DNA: TGTGCCAGCAGACCAGCGGGGAGCACCGGGGAGCTGTTTTTT.

CDR3 DNA: TGCGCCCGTTCGGGGGGCGCATCCCAAGAGACCCAGTACTTC. This codes for CARSGGASQETQYF. J is TRBJ2-5 and V is TRBV23-1; a possible D gene is TRBD2 (7 bases). TRBV23-1 is given ORF status, its function remaining uncertain. V shed 11 bases and J shed 1 base, with 17 bases lying between them. This CDR3 region has 14 residues.

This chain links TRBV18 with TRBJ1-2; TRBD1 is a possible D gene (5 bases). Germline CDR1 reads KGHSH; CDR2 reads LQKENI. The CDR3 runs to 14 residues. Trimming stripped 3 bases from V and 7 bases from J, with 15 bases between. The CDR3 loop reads CASSPGRLSTGYTF. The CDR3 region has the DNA TGTGCCAGCTCACCGGGACGGCTTTCCACTGGCTACACCTTC.

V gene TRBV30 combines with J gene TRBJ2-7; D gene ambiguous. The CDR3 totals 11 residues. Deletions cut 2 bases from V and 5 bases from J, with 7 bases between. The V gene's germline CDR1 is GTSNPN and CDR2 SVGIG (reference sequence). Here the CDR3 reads CAWSPDNEQYF. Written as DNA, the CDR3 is TGTGCCTGGAGTCCCGACAACGAGCAGTACTTC. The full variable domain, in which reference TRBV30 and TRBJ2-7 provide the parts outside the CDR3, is SQTIHQWPATLVQPVGSPLSLECTVEGTSNPNLYWYRQAAGRGLQLLFYSVGIGQISSEVPQNLSASRPQDRQFILSSKKLLLSDSGFYLCAWSPDNEQYFGPGTRLTVT.

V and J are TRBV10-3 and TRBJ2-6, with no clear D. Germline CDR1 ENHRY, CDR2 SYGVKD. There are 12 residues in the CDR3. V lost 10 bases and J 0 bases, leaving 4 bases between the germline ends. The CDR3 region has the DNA TGTGCCACCGGCTCTGGGGCCAACGTCCTGACTTTC. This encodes CATGSGANVLTF.

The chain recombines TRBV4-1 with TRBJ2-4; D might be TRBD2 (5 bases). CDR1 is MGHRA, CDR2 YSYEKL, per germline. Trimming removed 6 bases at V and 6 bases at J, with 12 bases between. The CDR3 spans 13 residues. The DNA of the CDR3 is TGCGCCAGCAGACCGGTTGGGAGAAACATTCAGTACTTC. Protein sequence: CASRPVGRNIQYF.

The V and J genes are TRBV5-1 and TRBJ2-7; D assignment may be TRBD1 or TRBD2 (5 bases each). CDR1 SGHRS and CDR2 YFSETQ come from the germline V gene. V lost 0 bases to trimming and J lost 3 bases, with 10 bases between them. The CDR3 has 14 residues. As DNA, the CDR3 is TGCGCCAGCAGCTTGGCCTTGGGGGTCTACGAGCAGTACTTC. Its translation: CASSLALGVYEQYF.